Below are 8 T cell receptor beta chains sequenced from a single sample in a study of beta chain features in type 1 diabetes (dated by TCRdb to 2016 to 2019). The library was built by means of the immunoSEQ multiplex PCR assay. The entire amount of isolated RNA was reverse transcribed using the High Capacity cDNA Reverse Transcription Kit, so the sequenced TCRB transcripts were expressed ones. The table comes from immuneACCESS by way of TCRdb, which keeps in-frame sequences with V and J called. Part of the clones is missing from these tables; in studies checked, under half for an unresolved V gene and the rest for unknown reasons. Counted in this sample were about 160,000 clones; 7.5% to 9.5% of them appeared once. The ten top clones hold less than 3% of the sample. Sequencing input: central memory CD4+ T cells from blood. Receptor source: a woman aged 18-29 years in good health.

The rearrangement uses TRBV5-1 and TRBJ2-5; 10 bases are a match to TRBD2. The junction had 4 bases not matched to a gene; V was cut back by 1 base and J by 4 bases. The germline V gene has CDR1 SGHRS and CDR2 YFSETQ. The CDR3 contains 15 residues. CDR3 residues: CASSLSGRATETQYF. The CDR3 nucleotides read TGCGCCAGCAGCTTGAGCGGGAGGGCCACAGAGACCCAGTACTTC.

This rearrangement joins TRBV19 to TRBJ2-5; TRBD1 matches 7 bases. The trim removed 4 bases at V and 0 bases at J, leaving 5 bases unmatched. The CDR3 is made up of 15 amino acids. In germline, CDR1 is LNHDA, CDR2 SQIVND (reference sequence). The CDR3 is CASSTTGTDQETQYF. CDR3 bases: TGTGCCAGTAGTACTACCGGGACAGACCAAGAGACCCAGTACTTC.

A few counts support this clone. The chain links TRBV7-9 to TRBJ2-3; 8 bases are shared with TRBD1. This CDR3 spans 14 amino acids. V shed 6 bases, J shed 3 bases, and the junction held 5 bases outside the gene matches. Germline-derived CDR1 and CDR2 are SEHNR and FQNEAQ (reference sequence). The CDR3 loop reads CASRLTGGTDTQYF. CDR3 sequence (DNA): TGTGCCAGCAGACTAACAGGGGGGACAGATACGCAGTATTTT.

The CDR3 DNA reads as TGTGCCAGTAGTAGAGGCGGGGGGGCAGAGGGGCAGTTCTTC. Translating gives CASSRGGGAEGQFF. The chain joins TRBV19 to TRBJ2-1; 9 positions agree with TRBD2. This CDR3 spans 14 amino acids. The V and J ends lost 4 bases and 12 bases, in that order; junction bases with no gene match: 10. CDR1 and CDR2 from the germline V gene are LNHDA and SQIVND (reference sequence).

The V call is TRBV16, the J call TRBJ1-2; D perhaps matches TRBD1 (6 bases). The CDR3 is 16 amino acids. Looked up from germline, CDR1 is KGHSY and CDR2 is FQNENV. Trimming stripped 1 base from V and 6 bases from J, with 18 bases between. CDR3 residues: CASSQLQARPGDGYTF. CDR3 DNA sequence: TGTGCCAGCAGCCAATTACAGGCCAGGCCAGGGGATGGCTACACCTTC.

This clone appeared a few times. The rearrangement uses TRBV7-2 and TRBJ1-6; the match to TRBD1 covers 7 bases. CDR3 length: 15 residues. The germline V gene encodes CDR1 SGHTA and CDR2 FQGNSA. The ends lost 1 base at V and 10 bases at J; junction bases unmatched: 7. CDR3 residues: CASSLGQGRESPLHF. The CDR3 DNA is TGTGCCAGCAGCTTAGGACAGGGAAGGGAATCACCCCTCCACTTT.

This clone has just a few counts. The rearrangement links TRBV25-1 to TRBJ1-5, with D tentatively TRBD1 (5 bases). The CDR3 has 12 amino acids. V gave up 5 bases and J gave up 6 bases, with 8 bases separating them. From germline, CDR1 is MGHDK and CDR2 SYGVNS. CDR3 amino acids: CASSRGIQPQHF. DNA for the CDR3: TGTGCCAGCAGTCGGGGGATTCAGCCCCAGCATTTT.

This clone was seen more than once but under ten times. The chain uses TRBV7-8 and TRBJ2-1; D is perhaps TRBD2 (5 bases). Germline V lookup: CDR1 SGHVS, CDR2 FQNEAQ. CDR3 length: 11 residues. The ends were cut back, 3 bases at V and 12 bases at J, with 9 bases in the middle. The CDR3 is CASSFGLPQFF. The CDR3 bases are TGTGCCAGCAGCTTCGGACTTCCGCAGTTCTTC.